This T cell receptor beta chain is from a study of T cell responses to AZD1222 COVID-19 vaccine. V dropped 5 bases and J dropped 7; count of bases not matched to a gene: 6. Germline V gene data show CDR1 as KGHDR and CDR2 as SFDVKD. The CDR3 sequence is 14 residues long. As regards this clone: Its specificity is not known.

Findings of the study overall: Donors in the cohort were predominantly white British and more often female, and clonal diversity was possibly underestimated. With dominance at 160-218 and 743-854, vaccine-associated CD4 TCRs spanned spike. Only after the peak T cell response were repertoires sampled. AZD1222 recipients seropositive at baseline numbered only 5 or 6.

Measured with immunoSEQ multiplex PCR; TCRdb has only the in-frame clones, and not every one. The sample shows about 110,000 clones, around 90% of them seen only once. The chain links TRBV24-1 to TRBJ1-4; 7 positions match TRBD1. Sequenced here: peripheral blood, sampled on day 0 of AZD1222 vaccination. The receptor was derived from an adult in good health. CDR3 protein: CATSATGFGEKLFF. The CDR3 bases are TGTGCCACCAGTGCGACAGGGTTCGGTGAAAAACTGTTTTTT.